This TCR beta chain was documented in a study of blood T cells in healthy people across ages. Regarding the study as a whole: Observed TCR beta diversity showed a strong correlation with the percentage of naive T cells as measured by flow cytometry.

For the second PCR, which ran for 7 to 11 cycles, a sample-barcoded 5' primer and a J-beta primer mix were used. Tagging of each cDNA molecule was performed by a template-switch adaptor with 12 random nucleotides. TCRdb recomputed calls from the 5' RACE reads with MiXCR, one row per CDR3 protein. The data show 650,000 to 800,000 distinct CDR3 sequences, approximately 48% seen once. With regard to this clonotype: Its antigen is undetermined.

Trimming shortened V by 4 bases and J by 7 bases, and 22 bases separated the two germline ends. The CDR3 has 16 amino acids. Germline V gives CDR1 KGHDR, CDR2 SFDVKD. The TCR comes from a man in his sixties in good health. The source material was blood. V usage is TRBV24-1 and J usage is TRBJ2-7; tentatively, D is TRBD2 (6 bases). The CDR3 sequence is CATSDYSTGVANEQYF. DNA for the CDR3: TGTGCCACCAGTGACTATAGCACGGGGGTGGCCAATGAGCAGTACTTC.